These T cell receptor beta chains were read from a single sample in a study of T cell responses to AZD1222 COVID-19 vaccine. Generated by immunoSEQ multiplex PCR, the TCRdb table keeps only in-frame clones and is missing some. Of roughly 100,000 clones listed, around 96% are singletons. The material was peripheral blood, obtained on day 0 of AZD1222 vaccination. These receptors originate from an adult in good health. Both conserved end residues are part of each CDR3. D genes are given only for firm matches. Part of the rows lack a size; the others show once, few, many or a class for expanded clones.

clone_size: .; v_call: TRBV18; d_call: .; j_call: TRBJ1-1; cdr3_nt: TGTGCCAGCTCACTAACTGCCCCACGAGGAAAAACTGAAGCTTTCTTT; cdr3_aa: CASSLTAPRGKTEAFF
clone_size: .; v_call: TRBV15; d_call: .; j_call: TRBJ2-2; cdr3_nt: TGTGCCACCAGCAGAGTACAGGGCACCGGGGAGCTGTTTTTT; cdr3_aa: CATSRVQGTGELFF
clone_size: .; v_call: TRBV5-4; d_call: .; j_call: TRBJ1-2; cdr3_nt: TGTGCCAGCAGCTTCCGCCGTGGTGTGGGCTACACCTTC; cdr3_aa: CASSFRRGVGYTF
clone_size: .; v_call: TRBV4-3; d_call: .; j_call: TRBJ1-4; cdr3_nt: TGCGCCAGCTCTACCGCGGTGGGGACTAATGAAAAACTGTTTTTT; cdr3_aa: CASSTAVGTNEKLFF
clone_size: .; v_call: TRBV29-1; d_call: .; j_call: TRBJ1-2; cdr3_nt: TGCAGCGTTGAAGAGGGGAACTATGGCTACACCTTC; cdr3_aa: CSVEEGNYGYTF
clone_size: .; v_call: TRBV12-5; d_call: TRBD1; j_call: TRBJ2-7; cdr3_nt: TGTGCTAGTGGACCTGGACAGGCCGGCTCCTACGAGCAGTACTTC; cdr3_aa: CASGPGQAGSYEQYF
clone_size: .; v_call: TRBV5-5; d_call: .; j_call: TRBJ1-2; cdr3_nt: TGTGCCAGCAGCCCACACCTATTAGGCTACACCTTC; cdr3_aa: CASSPHLLGYTF
clone_size: once; v_call: TRBV10-1; d_call: .; j_call: TRBJ2-1; cdr3_nt: TGCGCCAGCAGTGATTTTTCCGCCGATCGAAGCTCCTACAATGAGCAGTTCTTC; cdr3_aa: CASSDFSADRSSYNEQFF
clone_size: .; v_call: TRBV9; d_call: .; j_call: TRBJ2-5; cdr3_nt: TGTGCCAGCAGCGTAGCAGGGGTTGCCCTGGAGACCCAGTACTTC; cdr3_aa: CASSVAGVALETQYF
clone_size: .; v_call: TRBV18; d_call: .; j_call: TRBJ2-7; cdr3_nt: TGTGCCAGCTCACCAAATTTCGGCCTACACGAGCAGTACTTC; cdr3_aa: CASSPNFGLHEQYF
clone_size: .; v_call: TRBV30; d_call: .; j_call: TRBJ1-5; cdr3_nt: TGTGCCTGGAGGAAAACTACAGGGTTCGCCAATCAGCCCCAGCATTTT; cdr3_aa: CAWRKTTGFANQPQHF
clone_size: .; v_call: TRBV6-1; d_call: .; j_call: TRBJ2-7; cdr3_nt: TGTGCCAGCAGTGAAGCCGCAATAAGACACGTCCCCTACGAGCAGTACTTC; cdr3_aa: CASSEAAIRHVPYEQYF
clone_size: .; v_call: TRBV5-1; d_call: TRBD1; j_call: TRBJ2-7; cdr3_nt: TGCGCCAGCAGCTTGGTAGGGACAGGTGGGCCAAAGGGGGAGCAGTACTTC; cdr3_aa: CASSLVGTGGPKGEQYF
clone_size: .; v_call: TRBV7-9; d_call: .; j_call: TRBJ2-2; cdr3_nt: TGTGCCAGCAGCCCCGACCAGCGGAGGACCGGGGAGCTGTTTTTT; cdr3_aa: CASSPDQRRTGELFF
clone_size: .; v_call: TRBV5-4; d_call: TRBD1; j_call: TRBJ1-4; cdr3_nt: TGTGCCAGCAGCTTGTGGACAGGGGAAAAACTGTTTTTT; cdr3_aa: CASSLWTGEKLFF
clone_size: .; v_call: TRBV30; d_call: .; j_call: TRBJ1-1; cdr3_nt: TGTGCCTGGAGTTCCCTCCACAGGGAATCAGCTGAAGCTTTCTTT; cdr3_aa: CAWSSLHRESAEAFF
clone_size: .; v_call: TRBV28; d_call: .; j_call: TRBJ2-7; cdr3_nt: TGTGCCAGCACCATGCCGGGAAGCTACGAGCAGTACTTC; cdr3_aa: CASTMPGSYEQYF
clone_size: .; v_call: TRBV4-1; d_call: .; j_call: TRBJ1-2; cdr3_nt: TGCGCCAGCAGCCACGGAAGGAGCTATGGCTACACCTTC; cdr3_aa: CASSHGRSYGYTF
clone_size: .; v_call: TRBV11-3; d_call: .; j_call: TRBJ1-3; cdr3_nt: TGTGCCAGCAGCCCAGGTGGGGGGCTGACTGGAAACACCATATATTTT; cdr3_aa: CASSPGGGLTGNTIYF
clone_size: .; v_call: TRBV18; d_call: TRBD2; j_call: TRBJ2-5; cdr3_nt: TGTGCCAGCTCACCAAGGGCTAGCGGGGGGGCCTCCGCAGAGACCCAGTACTTC; cdr3_aa: CASSPRASGGASAETQYF
clone_size: .; v_call: TRBV4-1; d_call: .; j_call: TRBJ1-5; cdr3_nt: TGCGCCAGCAGCCAAGAAGGTGGGATGACGGGACTGGAGCCCCAGCATTTT; cdr3_aa: CASSQEGGMTGLEPQHF
clone_size: .; v_call: TRBV9; d_call: .; j_call: TRBJ1-2; cdr3_nt: TGTGCCAGCAGCGTAGTGACGGATAACTATGGCTACACCTTC; cdr3_aa: CASSVVTDNYGYTF
clone_size: .; v_call: TRBV12-3/TRBV12-4; d_call: .; j_call: TRBJ1-1; cdr3_nt: TGTGCCAGCAGCCCCGAAGGGGATAGGGGAGCTTTCTTT; cdr3_aa: CASSPEGDRGAFF
clone_size: .; v_call: TRBV28; d_call: .; j_call: TRBJ2-2; cdr3_nt: TGTGCCAGCAGGCAGGGATTCCCCTTTACCGGGGAGCTGTTTTTT; cdr3_aa: CASRQGFPFTGELFF
clone_size: .; v_call: TRBV7-3; d_call: .; j_call: TRBJ2-7; cdr3_nt: TGTGCCAGCAGCTTATATGAGGGAGGCTACGAGCAGTACTTC; cdr3_aa: CASSLYEGGYEQYF
clone_size: .; v_call: TRBV7-9; d_call: TRBD2; j_call: TRBJ2-6; cdr3_nt: TGTGCCAGCAGCCCTATGACTAGCGGGACTGGGGCCAACGTCCTGACTTTC; cdr3_aa: CASSPMTSGTGANVLTF